The 23 T cell receptor beta chains below come from one sample, sequenced in a study of blood T cell repertoires in COVID-19. Method: immunoSEQ multiplex PCR; TCRdb's copy keeps in-frame clones and lacks some. The table has 90,000 to 120,000 clones, 70% to 90% seen once. The sequencing sample was made of peripheral blood. The receptors here all came from a woman aged 55-70 years with acute or convalescent COVID-19.

This chain joins TRBV11-3 and TRBJ2-2, with D possibly TRBD2 on 5 matching bases. There are 14 residues in the CDR3. Germline V gene sequence: CDR1 SGHNT, CDR2 YENEEA. V lost 8 bases, J lost 4 bases, and 14 bases lay in between. CDR3 DNA sequence: TGTGCCAGCCGCCGGGGTGGGCTCACCGGGGAGCTGTTTTTT. Protein product: CASRRGGLTGELFF.

V and J are TRBV3-1 (or the pseudogene TRBV3-2) and TRBJ1-1, with TRBD1 matching over 8 bases. V lost 4 bases to trimming and J lost 4 bases; unmatched junction nucleotides: 5. Per the germline V gene, CDR1 is LGHDT and CDR2 is YNNKEL (reference sequence). This CDR3 has 14 amino acids. CDR3: CASSRRQGITEAFF. CDR3 coding DNA: TGTGCCAGCAGCCGGCGACAGGGGATCACTGAAGCTTTCTTT.

As DNA, the CDR3 is TGCGCCAGCAGCCAAGAGACTAGCGGGGCCCTCCTTTCTGGGCAGTACTTC. This gives the protein CASSQETSGALLSGQYF. V is TRBV4-1 and J is TRBJ2-7; 11 nucleotides agree with TRBD2. V gave up 0 bases and J gave up 9 bases; unmatched junction bases: 13. Germline assignment: CDR1 MGHRA and CDR2 YSYEKL. There are 17 residues in the CDR3.

J is TRBJ2-2 and V is TRBV12-3 or TRBV12-4; maybe TRBD2 (5 bases). CDR3 length: 13 residues. Between the trimmed V and J ends, which lost 7 bases and 5 bases, there was a span of 11 bases. The CDR3, as DNA: TGTGCCAGCAAACTAGGGTGGACCGGGGAGCTGTTTTTT. It is translated as CASKLGWTGELFF.

V is TRBV6-5 and J is TRBJ2-1; weak D call: TRBD2 (6 bases). The V gene's germline CDR1 is MNHEY and CDR2 SVGAGI. This CDR3 is built from 14 residues. V lost 9 bases and J lost 5, with 17 bases in between. DNA for the CDR3: TGTGCCAGTAAGGGGACTGACAAAAACAATGAGCAGTTCTTC. This translates into CASKGTDKNNEQFF.

J is TRBJ2-7 and V is TRBV3-1 (or the pseudogene TRBV3-2); D gene ambiguous. The V and J ends lost 0 bases and 5 bases respectively, with 8 bases between them. Per the germline V gene, CDR1 is LGHDT and CDR2 is YNNKEL (reference sequence). The CDR3 runs to 13 residues. CDR3 amino acids: CASSQDRVHEQYF. CDR3 nucleotides: TGTGCCAGCAGCCAAGACCGCGTCCACGAGCAGTACTTC.

In this sample, this clone turned up a few times. The V call is TRBV18, the J call TRBJ2-7; 7 bases are shared with TRBD1. Germline trimming cut 6 bases from V and 3 bases from J; bases unmatched to any gene: 5. The germline V gene encodes CDR1 KGHSH and CDR2 LQKENI. The CDR3 length is 13 residues. The CDR3 region is CASSGTARYEQYF. In nucleotides, the CDR3 is TGTGCCAGCTCCGGGACAGCGCGCTACGAGCAGTACTTC.

This clone occurred a few times. The junction departs from germline at one end; a sequencing error may be responsible. The chain links TRBV11-2 to TRBJ2-7, with D uncertain. CDR3 length equals 15 residues. Germline CDR1 and CDR2: SGHAT and FQNNGV. The CDR3 is CASSLDRPRIHEQYF. CDR3 DNA sequence: TGTGCCAGCAGCCTAGACCGCCCCAGGATCCACGAGCAGTACTTC.

For this clone: In the same sample, other DNA sequences code for this CDR3. The rearrangement links TRBV3-1 (or the pseudogene TRBV3-2) to TRBJ1-1; D is possibly TRBD1 (6 bases). V was trimmed by 5 bases and J by 4 bases, leaving 14 bases between them. The CDR3 sequence is 14 residues long. CDR1 is LGHDT, CDR2 YNNKEL, per germline (reference sequence). The CDR3 loop reads CASSSKGGGTEAFF. The CDR3 nucleotides read TGTGCCAGCAGCTCAAAAGGGGGTGGCACTGAAGCTTTCTTT.

This clone was picked up a small number of times. The chain couples TRBV19 to TRBJ1-1; TRBD1 aligns across 7 bases. Looked up from germline, CDR1 is LNHDA and CDR2 is SQIVND (reference sequence). Trimming took 3 bases from V and 7 from J; bases not matched to a gene: 2. The CDR3 loop spans 12 amino acids. For the CDR3, the DNA is TGTGCCAGTAGTATCTACAGGGGTGAAGCTTTCTTT. This encodes CASSIYRGEAFF.

The chain joins TRBV7-9 to TRBJ1-3; D ambiguous. Trimming removed 2 bases at V and 2 bases at J, with 7 bases between. Germline lookup yields CDR1 SEHNR and CDR2 FQNEAQ (reference sequence). CDR3 length equals 14 residues. The CDR3 protein is CASSLYATGNTIYF. The CDR3 DNA sequence: TGTGCCAGCAGCTTATATGCGACTGGAAACACCATATATTTT.

A few counts support this clone. One end of the junction does not line up with germline, which may come from a read error. The chain couples TRBV7-7 to TRBJ2-5; perhaps TRBD1 as D (5 bases). This CDR3 region has 14 residues. Germline V lookup: CDR1 SSHAT, CDR2 FNYEAQ (reference sequence). Here the CDR3 reads CASSLGRRVETQYF. CDR3 sequence (DNA): TGTGCTAGCAGCTTAGGTCGCAGGGTAGAGACCCAGTACTTC.

The CDR3, as DNA: TGTGCCAGCTCGTCGACAGGGGTTTCTGAAGCTTTCTTT. Amino acid sequence: CASSSTGVSEAFF. V usage is TRBV18 and J usage is TRBJ1-1; the match to TRBD1 covers 8 bases. Germline CDR1 reads KGHSH; CDR2 reads LQKENI. CDR3 length: 13 amino acids. The ends lost 6 bases at V and 6 bases at J; junction bases unmatched: 6. The whole variable domain, remainder taken from reference TRBV18 and TRBJ1-1, is NAGVMQNPRHLVRRRGQEARLRCSPMKGHSHVYWYRQLPEEGLKFMVYLQKENIIDESGMPKERFSAEFPKEGPSILRIQQVVRGDSAAYFCASSSTGVSEAFFGQGTRLTVV.

The sample holds one count of this clone. The chain recombines TRBV6-1 with TRBJ2-7; 10 bases are a match to TRBD1. Germline CDR1 is MNHNS and CDR2 is SASEGT. CDR3 length: 15 residues. Trimming cost V 5 bases and J 6 bases; bases outside gene matches: 10. The CDR3: CASSNDRQGAVEQYF. The CDR3 DNA follows: TGTGCCAGCAGTAACGACCGACAGGGGGCAGTCGAGCAGTACTTC.

This chain joins TRBV3-1 (or the pseudogene TRBV3-2) and TRBJ2-1; 14 bases map to TRBD2. V shed 5 bases, J shed 8 bases, and the junction held 2 bases outside the gene matches. The CDR3 is 14 residues long. Germline values: CDR1 LGHDT, CDR2 YNNKEL (reference sequence). CDR3 coding DNA: TGTGCCAGCAGCGGGACTAGCGGGAGTCATGAGCAGTTCTTC. It codes for CASSGTSGSHEQFF.

The V call is TRBV29-1, the J call TRBJ1-5; D possibly corresponds to TRBD1 (5 bases). This CDR3 is built from 13 residues. V was cut by 1 base and J by 7 bases, with 11 bases left in between. Germline CDR1 SQVTM, CDR2 ANQGSEA. CDR3 DNA: TGCAGCGTTGAAGTCGGGGGGAACCAGCCCCAGCATTTT. As protein: CSVEVGGNQPQHF.

The chain links TRBV4-2 to TRBJ1-4; maybe TRBD1 (5 bases). V was clipped by 0 bases and J by 4 bases, with 9 bases between them. CDR1 is LGHNA, CDR2 YNFKEQ, per germline. The CDR3 is 15 residues long. DNA for the CDR3: TGTGCCAGCAGCCAAGAGGGGCCTGGTAATGAAAAACTGTTTTTT. Translation: CASSQEGPGNEKLFF.

The chain is built from TRBV19 and TRBJ2-2, with D maybe TRBD2 (6 bases). The germline V and J ends were trimmed by 5 bases and 6 bases, with 19 bases remaining between them. The CDR3 covers 16 residues. Germline V lookup: CDR1 LNHDA, CDR2 SQIVND (reference sequence). The DNA of the CDR3 is TGTGCCAGTAGTTCCCTGCGCGGAGGGGCCGCCGGGGAGCTGTTTTTT. It specifies CASSSLRGGAAGELFF.

The rearrangement uses TRBV5-1 and TRBJ2-1; 11 nucleotides align to TRBD2. In germline, CDR1 is SGHRS, CDR2 YFSETQ. The CDR3 sequence is 15 residues long. The junction had 5 bases not matched to a gene; V was cut back by 5 bases and J by 4 bases. Here the CDR3 reads CASRTGLAAYNEQFF. In DNA form, the CDR3 reads TGCGCCAGCAGAACGGGACTAGCGGCATACAATGAGCAGTTCTTC.

The J gene is TRBJ2-1, the V gene TRBV7-9, with D tentatively TRBD2 (6 bases). Trimming removed 5 bases from V and 5 bases from J, with 16 bases in between. Germline CDR1 is SEHNR and CDR2 is FQNEAQ (reference sequence). The CDR3 is 15 amino acids. The CDR3 here is CASSARASVDNEQFF. CDR3 DNA sequence: TGTGCCAGCAGCGCCCGGGCTAGCGTGGACAATGAGCAGTTCTTC.

The V call is TRBV28, the J call TRBJ1-5, with TRBD1 matching 7 bases. Germline V CDR1 and CDR2: MDHEN, SYDVKM. Trimming at V came to 6 bases and at J to 3 bases, leaving 8 bases not matched to a gene. CDR3 length: 15 amino acids. The CDR3 region has the DNA TGTGCCAGCAGACAGACAGGGTGGATCAATCAGCCCCAGCATTTT. Its protein product is CASRQTGWINQPQHF.

The chain is built from TRBV3-1 (or the pseudogene TRBV3-2) and TRBJ2-5; 7 bases are shared with TRBD2. Germline assignment: CDR1 LGHDT and CDR2 YNNKEL (reference sequence). This CDR3 has 14 amino acids. The junction had 6 bases not matched to a gene; V was cut back by 4 bases and J by 4 bases. The CDR3 bases are TGTGCCAGCAGCCCGGGAGGAGTCGGAGAGACCCAGTACTTC. It is translated as CASSPGGVGETQYF.

This rearrangement joins TRBV29-1 to TRBJ2-7, with 7 bases aligning to TRBD1. V trimming: 6 bases; J trimming: 2 bases; junction bases outside the gene matches: 13. CDR3 size: 15 residues. Germline V CDR1 and CDR2: SQVTM, ANQGSEA. In DNA form, the CDR3 reads TGCAGCGTGGTAGGGTCGAGGGGGCAGACCTACGAGCAGTACTTC. It translates to CSVVGSRGQTYEQYF.